The 7 T cell receptor beta chains in this list originate from one sample, sequenced in a study of circulating and synovial CD4+ cells in juvenile arthritis. TCRdb's table, derived via immunoSEQ multiplex PCR, lists solely in-frame clones and lacks some. There are fewer than 40,000 clones in the sample; nearly 97% occur only once, and 0.15% to 0.2% lies in the top ten. The sample comprised CD4+ T cells from blood. Source of these receptors: a human donor with juvenile idiopathic arthritis.

The V and J genes are TRBV15 and TRBJ2-5, with TRBD2 matching 13 bases. V lost 3 bases and J lost 1; bases outside the gene matches: 2. The CDR3 has 16 residues. Germline lookup yields CDR1 LNHNV and CDR2 YYDKDF (reference sequence). The CDR3 spells CATSSGTSGAQETQYF. The CDR3 region has the DNA TGTGCCACCAGCAGCGGGACTAGCGGGGCCCAAGAGACCCAGTACTTC.

J is TRBJ2-3 and V is TRBV7-2; 9 nucleotides line up with TRBD2. The V gene's germline CDR1 is SGHTA and CDR2 FQGNSA. V was clipped by 5 bases and J by 2 bases; unmatched bases: 14. The length of the CDR3 is 18 residues. The chain's CDR3 is CASSDQPQAGGNTDTQYF. The DNA for the CDR3 is TGTGCCAGCAGCGATCAGCCACAAGCGGGAGGTAACACAGATACGCAGTATTTT. The full variable domain, rest sourced from reference TRBV7-2 and TRBJ2-3, is GAGVSQSPSNKVTEKGKDVELRCDPISGHTALYWYRQSLGQGLEFLIYFQGNSAPDKSGLPSDRFSAERTGGSVSTLTIQRTQQEDSAVYLCASSDQPQAGGNTDTQYFGPGTRLTVL.

J is TRBJ1-1 and V is TRBV2; 7 positions agree with TRBD1. Trimming took 6 bases from V and 3 from J; bases not matched to a gene: 10. Germline CDR1 is SNHLY and CDR2 is FYNNEI. The CDR3 is 15 amino acids. The CDR3 nucleotides are TGTGCCAGCAGGGACAGGCCTAGTGGAGACACTGAAGCTTTCTTT. Protein product: CASRDRPSGDTEAFF.

Written as DNA, the CDR3 is TGTGCCAGCAGCCTCCAGGGTGGTGAGCAGTTCTTC. This codes for CASSLQGGEQFF. The chain couples TRBV4-2 to TRBJ2-1, with D perhaps matching TRBD1 (5 bases). CDR1 is LGHNA and CDR2 is YNFKEQ in the germline V gene. This CDR3 comprises 12 residues. V was pared by 4 bases and J by 9 bases, with 10 bases between.

The rearrangement joins TRBV5-8 to TRBJ2-5; 12 nucleotides agree with TRBD1. CDR1 and CDR2 (germline): SGHTS, YDEGEE. V shed 3 bases and J 5 bases; nucleotides not matched to a gene: 8. This CDR3 spans 16 amino acids. This CDR3 reads CASSSGTGGIGETQYF. The CDR3 DNA reads as TGTGCCAGCAGCTCAGGGACAGGGGGCATCGGGGAGACCCAGTACTTC.

The genes are TRBV27 and TRBJ2-6; TRBD1 matches 10 bases. The CDR3 length is 17 residues. The V segment lost 4 bases and the J segment 1 base; nucleotides outside the gene matches: 4. Looked up from germline, CDR1 is MNHEY and CDR2 is SMNVEV (reference sequence). CDR3: CASSSGQGLSGANVLTF. CDR3 nucleotide sequence: TGTGCCAGCAGTTCGGGACAGGGGTTGTCTGGGGCCAACGTCCTGACTTTC.

This rearrangement joins TRBV14 to TRBJ2-2; weak D call: TRBD1 (6 bases). The length of the CDR3 is 13 residues. Germline V gene lookup returns CDR1 SGHDN and CDR2 FVKESK. Trimming shortened V by 4 bases and J by 7 bases, and 10 bases separated the two germline ends. CDR3 protein: CASSLQGIGELFF. DNA of the CDR3: TGTGCCAGCAGCCTACAGGGTATCGGGGAGCTGTTTTTT.